The clone carrying this TCR beta chain was seen a few times. Its antigen is not known. Germline V gives CDR1 SGHDN, CDR2 FVKESK. The CDR3 is 13 residues long. V was clipped by 0 bases and J by 10 bases, with 12 bases between them. The data derive from a study of T-cell reconstitution after alpha-beta-depleted transplantation in children. Overall study findings and caveats: T-cell numbers and diversity one year post-transplant derived largely from freshly generated T cells.

Preparation of the TCRbeta library involved a method that used unique molecular identifiers. TCRdb reanalysed the PCR reads using MiXCR and keeps one entry per CDR3 protein. The sample gives 90,000 to 100,000 distinct CDR3 sequences, 20% to 25% of which show up once; 20% to 25% is in the top ten. Sequencing was performed on PBMCs, taken before TCRalphabeta/CD19-depleted stem cell transplant. This chain connects TRBV14 to TRBJ1-1; D gene unclear. The clonotype comes from a boy between 2 and 10 years old with acute lymphoblastic leukemia, due to receive a stem cell transplant. The CDR3 coding sequence is TGTGCCAGCAGCCAAGATACGAAGGAGCGAGCTTTCTTT. Its protein product is CASSQDTKERAFF.